Listed here are 17 T cell receptor beta chains from one sample, sequenced in a study of blood T cells in healthy people across ages. Through a sample-barcoded 5' primer and a J-beta primer mix, a second PCR was run for roughly 6 to 11 cycles. TCRdb reprocessed the 5' RACE reads via MiXCR and lists one record per CDR3 protein. The profile shows roughly 650,000 distinct CDR3 sequences, about 32% of them singletons. The material sequenced was blood. The source of these receptors is an elderly woman in good health.

This clonotype was recorded many times. The chain uses TRBV4-1 and TRBJ2-7, with D tentatively TRBD1 (5 bases). Per the germline V gene, CDR1 is MGHRA and CDR2 is YSYEKL. The CDR3 is made up of 17 amino acids. V lost 0 bases, J lost 0 bases, and 15 bases lay in between. CDR3 sequence: CASSQEGVPVVSYEQYF. For the CDR3, the DNA is TGCGCCAGCAGCCAAGAAGGGGTTCCAGTCGTCTCCTACGAGCAGTACTTC.

The J gene is TRBJ2-7, the V gene TRBV23-1; tentatively, D is TRBD1 (6 bases). TRBV23-1 is designated an ORF whose function remains uncertain. V gave up 0 bases and J gave up 1 base, with 19 bases separating them. This CDR3 spans 18 amino acids. The DNA of the CDR3 is TGCGCCAGCAGTCAATCGGACCCCTCCGGGACACCATCCTACGAGCAGTACTTC. Translation gives CASSQSDPSGTPSYEQYF.

Regarding this clonotype: A much larger clone is a single base away; this may be a read error. The chain uses TRBV20-1 and TRBJ1-2, with 7 bases that match TRBD1. Trimming at V came to 7 bases and at J to 0 bases, leaving 14 bases not matched to a gene. Germline assignment: CDR1 DFQATT and CDR2 SNEGSKA (reference sequence). This CDR3 contains 16 residues. The chain's CDR3 is CSVPPDRHLANYGYTF. The DNA of the CDR3 is TGCAGTGTTCCCCCGGACAGGCACTTAGCTAACTATGGCTACACCTTC.

The table lists this clonotype with many counts. This chain joins TRBV30 and TRBJ2-7; D may correspond to TRBD1 or TRBD2 (6 bases each). This CDR3 is built from 14 residues. Trimming cost V 2 bases and J 5 bases, with 16 bases left between them. CDR1 and CDR2 from the germline V gene are GTSNPN and SVGIG (reference sequence). CDR3 residues: CAWSLPWGAHEQYF. Here the CDR3 DNA reads TGTGCCTGGAGTTTACCCTGGGGGGCCCACGAGCAGTACTTC.

Of note for this clonotype: A much larger clone lies a single base off, so this may be a read error. The rearrangement joins TRBV9 to TRBJ2-3, with 8 bases matching TRBD2. The CDR3 runs 14 residues. Germline V lookup: CDR1 SGDLS, CDR2 YYNGEE. With V trimmed by 3 bases and J by 7 bases, 7 bases remained unmatched. CDR3: CASSGVGGANTQYF. CDR3 bases: TGTGCCAGCAGCGGAGTCGGGGGGGCTAATACGCAGTATTTT.

The chain links TRBV19 to TRBJ2-3, with 8 nucleotides matching TRBD1. The CDR3 extends over 13 amino acids. Germline lookup yields CDR1 LNHDA and CDR2 SQIVND (reference sequence). After removal of 9 bases from V and 2 bases from J, the junction contained 4 bases not matched to a gene. The CDR3 sequence: CASGQGNTDTQYF. The CDR3 DNA sequence: TGTGCCAGCGGACAGGGAAACACAGATACGCAGTATTTT.

As for this clonotype: Sequence at one end of the junction differs from germline and may be a read error. V gene TRBV12-3 or TRBV12-4 combines with J gene TRBJ1-1; no clear D gene. The CDR3 loop spans 13 amino acids. The CDR3 region is CASSFSVNSEAFF. As DNA, the CDR3 is TGTGCCAGCAGTTTTTCAGTGAACAGTGAAGCTTTCTTT.

The rearrangement joins TRBV3-1 to TRBJ2-1; 15 bases map to TRBD2. Germline trimming cut 0 bases from V and 15 bases from J; bases unmatched to any gene: 9. The germline V gene has CDR1 LGHDT and CDR2 YNNKEL (reference sequence). The CDR3 has 16 residues. CDR3 coding DNA: TGTGCCAGCAGCCAAGATGGACTAGCGGGGGGGCAGGGCCGGTTCTTC. Protein product: CASSQDGLAGGQGRFF.

With respect to this clonotype: A much larger clonotype is one base distant, so this may be a read error. The chain joins TRBV20-1 to TRBJ2-7; either TRBD1 or TRBD2 may supply D (5 bases each). The germline gives CDR1 DFQATT, CDR2 SNEGSKA (reference sequence). The CDR3 length is 11 residues. Trimming took 5 bases from V and 10 from J, leaving 15 bases between them. The CDR3 sequence is CSAGTREAQYF. The CDR3 DNA reads as TGCAGTGCTGGGACGCGAGAGGCCCAGTACTTC.

This chain joins TRBV24-1 and TRBJ1-1; D unclear. The V and J ends lost 5 bases and 1 base respectively, with 7 bases between them. The CDR3 contains 13 residues. Per the germline V gene, CDR1 is KGHDR and CDR2 is SFDVKD. CDR3 region: CATSALANTEAFF. DNA of the CDR3: TGTGCCACCAGTGCTCTGGCGAACACTGAAGCTTTCTTT.

On this clonotype itself: Given a much more abundant clone one base away, this may be a read error. The CDR3 loop is CASSQDRGAGGSYERYF. The CDR3 region has the DNA TGCGCCAGCAGCCAAGATCGAGGGGCGGGGGGATCCTACGAGCGGTACTTC. This chain joins TRBV4-3 and TRBJ2-7; 8 bases are shared with TRBD2. The CDR3 covers 17 residues. In germline, CDR1 is LGHNA, CDR2 YSLEER.

The chain combines TRBV11-2 with TRBJ2-5, with TRBD1 identical over 10 bases. CDR3 size: 16 residues. V dropped 2 bases and J dropped 11; count of bases not matched to a gene: 14. Germline V gene sequence: CDR1 SGHAT, CDR2 FQNNGV. The CDR3 spells CASSLIRTGGYNEQYF. CDR3 in DNA: TGTGCCAGCAGCTTAATTAGGACAGGGGGTTACAATGAGCAGTACTTC. The complete variable domain, with remaining parts taken from reference TRBV11-2 and TRBJ2-5, reads EAGVAQSPRYKIIEKRQSVAFWCNPISGHATLYWYQQILGQGPKLLIQFQNNGVVDDSQLPKDRFSAERLKGVDSTLKIQPAKLEDSAVYLCASSLIRTGGYNEQYFGPGTRLLVL.

About this clonotype itself: A read error may be the cause here, since a much bigger clone is one base away. The chain carries TRBV20-1 and TRBJ2-7, with D perhaps matching TRBD2 (5 bases). V shed 0 bases and J shed 3 bases, with 12 bases lying between them. Germline V CDR1 and CDR2: DFQATT, SNEGSKA (reference sequence). The CDR3 contains 14 residues. CDR3 nucleotide sequence: TGCAGTGCTAGAGAGGAGACTATGGGCTACGAGCAGTACTTC. Translated, it gives CSAREETMGYEQYF.

This clonotype has a count of ten or more. J is TRBJ2-7 and V is TRBV12-3 or TRBV12-4, with a possible D match to TRBD2 (6 bases). CDR3 length: 13 residues. The V gene lost 3 bases and the J gene lost 7 bases, with 13 bases spanning the gap. CDR3 protein: CASSFGTSREQYF. The CDR3, as DNA: TGTGCCAGCAGTTTCGGGACTTCTAGGGAGCAGTACTTC.

For this clonotype: With a much larger clone just one base away, this may be a read error. V is TRBV5-4 and J is TRBJ2-5; 7 bases align to TRBD2. The J call is uncertain, as TRBJ2-7 better fits the DNA end. The CDR3 runs 14 residues. CDR1 is SGHNT and CDR2 is YYREEE in the germline V gene (reference sequence). The CDR3 protein is CASTWGTNLLEQYF. CDR3 nucleotides: TGTGCCAGCACCTGGGGGACTAACCTCCTCGAGCAGTACTTC.

The chain carries TRBV20-1 and TRBJ2-4; perhaps TRBD2 as D (6 bases). The germline gives CDR1 DFQATT, CDR2 SNEGSKA (reference sequence). Trimming shortened V by 0 bases and J by 0 bases, and 12 bases separated the two germline ends. This CDR3 is 16 amino acids long. The CDR3 loop reads CSAREGAGLAKNIQYF. CDR3 in DNA: TGCAGTGCTAGAGAGGGAGCGGGTTTAGCCAAAAACATTCAGTACTTC.

Many counts were recorded for this clonotype. The chain carries TRBV6-2 or TRBV6-3 and TRBJ2-5; D unclear. From germline, CDR1 is MNHEY and CDR2 SVGEGT. The CDR3 loop spans 15 amino acids. Between the trimmed V and J ends, which lost 5 bases and 5 bases, there was a span of 18 bases. The CDR3 loop reads CASSRASYRWETQYF. The CDR3 DNA sequence: TGTGCCAGCAGTCGCGCCAGCTACCGGTGGGAGACCCAGTACTTC.